This T cell receptor beta chain is from a study of response to subunit inactivated influenza vaccine. As concerns this clonotype: As yet, its antigen is unknown.

TCRdb processed the RT-PCR reads anew with MiXCR; each CDR3 protein has one entry. The sample contains 500,000 to 600,000 distinct CDR3 sequences, 15% to 20% of which appear only once. General observations from the study: Authors suggested few new T cells are recruited by each seasonal influenza vaccination.

This TCR was sampled from a man aged 45-69 years who received an inactivated influenza vaccine. The input for sequencing was CD4+ T cells sorted from PBMCs, taken approximately 25 months after vaccination.

CDR3 amino acids: CSARGGTGSSYNEQFF. Here the CDR3 DNA reads TGCAGTGCTCGAGGCGGGACAGGGAGCTCCTACAATGAGCAGTTCTTC. The rearrangement uses TRBV20-1 and TRBJ2-1; 9 bases map to TRBD1. With 5 bases clipped from V and 0 bases from J, the junction kept 8 bases outside the gene matches. This CDR3 is 16 amino acids long. Germline CDR1 reads DFQATT; CDR2 reads SNEGSKA (reference sequence).